Listed below are T cell receptor beta chains from one sample, sequenced in a study of regulatory T cells in long-lasting Graves disease. Using its own MiXCR run on the multiplex PCR reads, TCRdb lists one record per CDR3 protein. The repertoire holds around 450,000 distinct CDR3 sequences, with roughly a fifth as singletons. The specimen was peripheral blood mononuclear cells (PBMCs), collected when the disease was refractory, from a patient treated with antithyroid drugs. Receptor source: a female donor with Graves disease. CDR3s include the opening cysteine and the closing phenylalanine or tryptophan. The order of the fields is D gene, clone size, J gene, V gene, CDR3 DNA, CDR3 protein. The D gene is left open where the match is weak. Not all rows give a size; the values are once, few, many and, for expanded clones, a class.

TRBD1 | many | TRBJ2-7 | TRBV30 | TGTGCCTGGTTCCAGCCGGGACAGGGCTACGAGCAGTACTTC | CAWFQPGQGYEQYF
- | many | TRBJ2-7 | TRBV28 | TGTGCCAGCCGTTACAGGTCCTACGAGCAGTACTTC | CASRYRSYEQYF
- | - | TRBJ2-2 | TRBV7-8 | TGTGCCAGCAGCGAAACGACTAGCACCGGGGAGCTGTTTTTT | CASSETTSTGELFF
TRBD1 | many | TRBJ1-6 | TRBV28 | TGTGCCAGCAGTTCGACAGGGCATTCACCCCTCCACTTT | CASSSTGHSPLHF
- | - | TRBJ1-3 | TRBV19 | TGTGCCAGTAGTTCTGGACGGTTCTCTGGAAACACCATATATTTT | CASSSGRFSGNTIYF
TRBD1 | - | TRBJ1-4 | TRBV28 | TGTGCCAGCAGTTTTAACAGGGGGCCGGGGTGGACTAATGAAAAACTGTTTTTT | CASSFNRGPGWTNEKLFF
TRBD2 | - | TRBJ2-7 | TRBV28 | TGTGCCAGCAGTTCGGACGCCGGGCGGGGCGGGAGAGGCTACGAGCAGTACTTC | CASSSDAGRGGRGYEQYF
TRBD2 | many | TRBJ2-7 | TRBV28 | TGTGCCAGCAGCCTCCTCAAAGGACTAGCGGGAGCTGGTGAGCAGTACTTC | CASSLLKGLAGAGEQYF
- | many | TRBJ1-2 | TRBV28 | TGTGCCAGCAGTTCCCCCCCCGGGGTACAGGTCTATGGCTACACCTTC | CASSSPPGVQVYGYTF
- | - | TRBJ2-3 | TRBV29-1 | TGCAGCGTTGGGGGCACAGATACGCAGTATTTT | CSVGGTDTQYF
- | - | TRBJ1-4 | TRBV20-1 | TGCAGTGCTAGAGATGGGCGTCCGGATGAAAAACTGTTTTTT | CSARDGRPDEKLFF
- | few | TRBJ1-5 | TRBV19 | TGTGCCAGTAGGCCTTTAGGTCCATCCTACAATCAGCCCCAGCATTTT | CASRPLGPSYNQPQHF
- | - | TRBJ2-5 | TRBV4-1 | TGCGCCAGCAGCCTTACGGGGGTTGCGGGTATCCAAGAGACCCAGTACTTC | CASSLTGVAGIQETQYF
- | - | TRBJ1-2 | TRBV7-9 | TGTGCCAGCAGCTTGGGGACATTCGTTTCTGCTGGCTACACCTTC | CASSLGTFVSAGYTF
- | many | TRBJ1-4 | TRBV28 | TGTGCCACCGGCGTGCGGCCAGATGAAAAACTGTTTTTT | CATGVRPDEKLFF
TRBD2 | - | TRBJ2-3 | TRBV5-6 | TGTGCCAGCAGCTTCCTCGGGACTAGCGGCACAGATACGCAGTATTTT | CASSFLGTSGTDTQYF
TRBD1 | many | TRBJ1-1 | TRBV7-8 | TGTGCCAGCAGCTCCCGGAGGGACAGGAACACTGAAGCTTTCTTT | CASSSRRDRNTEAFF
TRBD1 | - | TRBJ2-7 | TRBV7-9 | TGTGCCAGCAGCTTGTCGGGACAGGGGAACCACGAGCAGTACTTC | CASSLSGQGNHEQYF
- | many | TRBJ2-5 | TRBV7-2 | TGTGCCAGCAGCTTATGGGGCCCGGCTCAAGAGACCCAGTACTTC | CASSLWGPAQETQYF
- | - | TRBJ1-1 | TRBV13 | TGTGCCAGCAGTCTTATGATGGTACCTGGGACTGAAGCTTTCTTT | CASSLMMVPGTEAFF